This T cell receptor (beta chain) is drawn from a study of response to subunit inactivated influenza vaccine. This clonotype was observed a handful of times. TCRdb reprocessed the RT-PCR reads via MiXCR and lists one record per CDR3 protein. The profile covers about 540,000 distinct CDR3 sequences, with less than 25% appearing a single time and approximately 3% taken by the ten largest. The CDR3 has 13 amino acids. Per the germline V gene, CDR1 is MGHDK and CDR2 is SYGVNS. Trimming removed 7 bases at V and 2 bases at J, with 9 bases between. The sample was also linked to a second study, of T cells expressing NK-cell markers. As that report states: TCR beta cDNA was generated via 5'RACE template switching incorporating UMIs. With respect to HCMV, most of the eight sequenced donors were seropositive, and one was seronegative.

The source was CD4+ T cells sorted from PBMCs, collected roughly 13 days after vaccination. V is TRBV25-1 and J is TRBJ2-1; possibly TRBD1 for D (6 bases). The sequence was collected from a man aged 45-65 years who received an inactivated influenza vaccine. The CDR3 nucleotides read TGTGCCAGCATGAGGGACACCTACAATGAGCAGTTCTTC. Amino acids: CASMRDTYNEQFF.